This entry lists 3 T cell receptor beta chains sequenced from one sample in a study of cytomegalovirus exposure and HLA in healthy donors. The primer mix had 60 Vbeta and 13 Jbeta primers. Assay: immunoSEQ multiplex PCR; the TCRdb copy retains only in-frame clones and omits some. The sample includes 200,000 to 250,000 clones, roughly 80% of them seen just once. Source material: PBMCs. The origin of the receptors is a male donor in good health and CMV-seronegative.

V usage is TRBV27 and J usage is TRBJ2-7; maybe TRBD2 (7 bases). Trimming shortened V by 3 bases and J by 5 bases, and 14 bases separated the two germline ends. CDR3 length: 14 residues. Per the germline V gene, CDR1 is MNHEY and CDR2 is SMNVEV (reference sequence). CDR3 sequence: CASSFRGALNEQYF. Written as DNA, the CDR3 is TGTGCCAGCAGTTTCCGGGGGGCGCTGAACGAGCAGTACTTC.

This chain links TRBV29-1 with TRBJ2-5; a possible D gene is TRBD2 (6 bases). V lost 8 bases and J 3 bases, leaving 13 bases between the germline ends. CDR3 length: 12 amino acids. Germline V gene lookup returns CDR1 SQVTM and CDR2 ANQGSEA. CDR3 region: CSLGTGEETQYF. As DNA, the CDR3 is TGCAGCTTAGGGACGGGGGAAGAGACCCAGTACTTC.

This clone has only one observation. The V and J genes are TRBV28 and TRBJ2-7, with TRBD1 matching over 11 bases. The germline CDR1 and CDR2 sequences are MDHEN and SYDVKM. This CDR3 contains 15 residues. The trim removed 4 bases at V and 5 bases at J, leaving 7 bases unmatched. The CDR3 DNA reads as TGTGCCAGCAGTTCCCGGACAGGGGGCGTGAACGAGCAGTACTTC. Translating it yields CASSSRTGGVNEQYF.